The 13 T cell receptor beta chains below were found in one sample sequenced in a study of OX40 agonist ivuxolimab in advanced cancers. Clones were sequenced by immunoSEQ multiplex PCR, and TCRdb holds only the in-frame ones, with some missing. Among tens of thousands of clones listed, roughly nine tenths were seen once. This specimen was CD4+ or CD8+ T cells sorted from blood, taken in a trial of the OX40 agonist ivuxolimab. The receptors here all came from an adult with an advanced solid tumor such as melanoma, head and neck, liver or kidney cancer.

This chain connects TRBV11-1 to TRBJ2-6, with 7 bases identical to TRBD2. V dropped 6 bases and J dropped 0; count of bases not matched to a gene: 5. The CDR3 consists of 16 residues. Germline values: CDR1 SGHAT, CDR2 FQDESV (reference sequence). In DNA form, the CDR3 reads TGTGCCAGCAGAAGAGCGGGGTCCTCTGGGGCCAACGTCCTGACTTTC. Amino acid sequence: CASRRAGSSGANVLTF.

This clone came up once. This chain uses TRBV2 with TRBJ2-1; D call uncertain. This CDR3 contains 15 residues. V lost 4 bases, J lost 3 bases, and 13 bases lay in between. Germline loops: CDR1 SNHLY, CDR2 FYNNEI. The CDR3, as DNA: TGTGCCAGCAGTGGGCAGGCAACAGACTACAATGAGCAGTTCTTC. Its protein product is CASSGQATDYNEQFF.

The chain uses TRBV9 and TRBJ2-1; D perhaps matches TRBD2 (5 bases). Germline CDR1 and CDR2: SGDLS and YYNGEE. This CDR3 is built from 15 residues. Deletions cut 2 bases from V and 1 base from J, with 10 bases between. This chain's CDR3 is CASSVISASYNEQFF. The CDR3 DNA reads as TGTGCCAGCAGCGTGATTAGCGCTTCCTACAATGAGCAGTTCTTC.

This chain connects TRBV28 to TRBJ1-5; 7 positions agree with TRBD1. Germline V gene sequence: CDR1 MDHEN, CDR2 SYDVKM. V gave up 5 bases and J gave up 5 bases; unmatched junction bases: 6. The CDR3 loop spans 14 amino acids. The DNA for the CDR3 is TGTGCCAGCAGTCGCCGACAGGGTTATCAGCCCCAGCATTTT. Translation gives CASSRRQGYQPQHF.

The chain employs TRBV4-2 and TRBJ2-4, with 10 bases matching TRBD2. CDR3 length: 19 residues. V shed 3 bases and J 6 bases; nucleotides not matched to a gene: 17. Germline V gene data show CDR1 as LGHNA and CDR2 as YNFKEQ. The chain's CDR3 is CASSQASGLAGVFVNIQYF. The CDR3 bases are TGTGCCAGCAGCCAGGCCTCTGGGCTAGCGGGAGTTTTCGTAAACATTCAGTACTTC.

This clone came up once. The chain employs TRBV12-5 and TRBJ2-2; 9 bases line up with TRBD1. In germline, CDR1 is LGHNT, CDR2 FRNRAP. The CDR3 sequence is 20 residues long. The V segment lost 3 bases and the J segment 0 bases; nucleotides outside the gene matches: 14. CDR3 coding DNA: TGTGCTAGTGGTTTAGGGGACAGGGCACTACTTACTTCGAACACCGGGGAGCTGTTTTTT. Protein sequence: CASGLGDRALLTSNTGELFF.

In nucleotides, the CDR3 is TGTGCCAGCAGATGGTCCAGGGGGACTCAGACCCAGTACTTC. Its protein product is CASRWSRGTQTQYF. V usage is TRBV28 and J usage is TRBJ2-5, with D maybe TRBD1 (7 bases). V shed 6 bases and J shed 6 bases, with 17 bases lying between them. Germline V gene lookup returns CDR1 MDHEN and CDR2 SYDVKM. There are 14 residues in the CDR3.

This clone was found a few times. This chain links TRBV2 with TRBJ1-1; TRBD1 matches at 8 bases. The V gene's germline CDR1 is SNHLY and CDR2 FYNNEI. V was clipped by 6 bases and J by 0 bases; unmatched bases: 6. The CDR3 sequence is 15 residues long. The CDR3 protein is CASRQGARMNTEAFF. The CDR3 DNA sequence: TGTGCCAGCAGGCAGGGGGCACGAATGAACACTGAAGCTTTCTTT.

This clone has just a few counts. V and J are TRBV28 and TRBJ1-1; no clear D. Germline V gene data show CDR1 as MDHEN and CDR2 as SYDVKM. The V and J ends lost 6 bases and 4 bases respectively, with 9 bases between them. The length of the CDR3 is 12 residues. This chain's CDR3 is CASRGLITEAFF. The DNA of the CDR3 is TGTGCCAGCAGGGGTCTCATCACTGAAGCTTTCTTT.

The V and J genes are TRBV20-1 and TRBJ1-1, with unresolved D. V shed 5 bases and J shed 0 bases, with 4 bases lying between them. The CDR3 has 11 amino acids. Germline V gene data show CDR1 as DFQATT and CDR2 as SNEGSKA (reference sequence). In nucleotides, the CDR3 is TGCAGTGCTCGGATGAACACTGAAGCTTTCTTT. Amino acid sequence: CSARMNTEAFF.

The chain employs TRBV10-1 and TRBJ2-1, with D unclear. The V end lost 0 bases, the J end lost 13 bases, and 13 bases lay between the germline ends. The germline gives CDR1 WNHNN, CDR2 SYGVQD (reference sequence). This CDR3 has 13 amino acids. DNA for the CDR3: TGCGCCAGCAGTGAGTCGCTACTTACAAGCCAGTTCTTC. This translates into CASSESLLTSQFF.

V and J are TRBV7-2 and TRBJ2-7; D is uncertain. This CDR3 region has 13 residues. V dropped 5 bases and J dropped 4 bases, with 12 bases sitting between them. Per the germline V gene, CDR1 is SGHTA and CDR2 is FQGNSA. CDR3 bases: TGTGCCAGCAGCCGAGCCCCAGTTTACGAGCAGTACTTC. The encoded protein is CASSRAPVYEQYF.

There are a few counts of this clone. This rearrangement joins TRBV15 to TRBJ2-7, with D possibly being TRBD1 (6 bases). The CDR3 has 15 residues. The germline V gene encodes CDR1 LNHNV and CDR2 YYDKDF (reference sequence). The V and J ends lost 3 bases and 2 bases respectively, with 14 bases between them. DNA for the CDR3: TGTGCCACCAGCAGCCGAAGGACAGAGACCTACGAGCAGTACTTC. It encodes CATSSRRTETYEQYF.